One sample yielded the 26 T cell receptor beta chains listed below, sequenced in a study of beta chain features in type 1 diabetes. Study conclusions and caveats: Moderate yet significant TCRB CDR3 shortening was seen in Type 1 diabetes patients in all four CD4+ subsets.

Expressed TCRB transcripts were sequenced after all isolated RNA was converted to cDNA. Clones were sequenced by immunoSEQ multiplex PCR, and TCRdb holds only the in-frame ones, with some missing. The data show 350,000 to 450,000 clones, around 12% seen once. Their cognate antigens are unknown. Sequenced input: naive CD4+ T cells from blood. The receptors shown here come from a woman aged 18-35 years with type 1 diabetes.

The chain has TRBV7-2 and TRBJ2-5; D perhaps matches TRBD1 (5 bases). Trimming pared 4 bases from V and 2 bases from J, leaving 14 bases between. CDR3 length: 15 amino acids. Germline lookup yields CDR1 SGHTA and CDR2 FQGNSA. CDR3 sequence reads: CASSSRQGFQETQYF. The CDR3 nucleotides read TGTGCCAGCAGCTCGCGGCAGGGATTTCAAGAGACCCAGTACTTC.

The V gene is TRBV7-2, the J gene TRBJ2-3; D may be TRBD1 (6 bases). The CDR3 has 14 amino acids. Trimming removed 5 bases from V and 6 bases from J, with 15 bases in between. Germline V gene data show CDR1 as SGHTA and CDR2 as FQGNSA. The CDR3 reads CASSLVVDRDTQYF. The CDR3 coding sequence is TGTGCCAGCAGCCTGGTAGTCGACAGGGATACGCAGTATTTT. The whole variable domain, filled in from reference TRBV7-2 and TRBJ2-3, reads GAGVSQSPSNKVTEKGKDVELRCDPISGHTALYWYRQSLGQGLEFLIYFQGNSAPDKSGLPSDRFSAERTGGSVSTLTIQRTQQEDSAVYLCASSLVVDRDTQYFGPGTRLTVL.

This clone was detected only a few times. This chain joins TRBV7-2 and TRBJ2-3, with D possibly matching TRBD2 (5 bases). Germline CDR1 reads SGHTA; CDR2 reads FQGNSA. V was clipped by 5 bases and J by 3 bases, with 15 bases between them. This CDR3 has 15 residues. The CDR3 spells CASSPSWAITDTQYF. In DNA, the CDR3 is TGTGCCAGCAGCCCTAGCTGGGCGATTACAGATACGCAGTATTTT.

The CDR3 nucleotides read TGTGCCTGGAGCTCCAGTTATGAAAAACTGTTTTTT. Translating it yields CAWSSSYEKLFF. The V and J genes are TRBV30 and TRBJ1-4; D gene uncertain. Germline V gives CDR1 GTSNPN, CDR2 SVGIG (reference sequence). Trimming took 3 bases from V and 6 from J, leaving 8 bases between them. The CDR3 is 12 amino acids.

The V call is TRBV9, the J call TRBJ2-1; 9 bases line up with TRBD1. The germline V gene encodes CDR1 SGDLS and CDR2 YYNGEE. The CDR3 is 17 amino acids. Trimming cost V 4 bases and J 6 bases; bases outside gene matches: 14. The DNA for the CDR3 is TGTGCCAGCAGCAGACGAGGGGACAGGGACTTGGGCAATGAGCAGTTCTTC. Protein: CASSRRGDRDLGNEQFF.

V gene TRBV9 combines with J gene TRBJ2-7; D remains unclear. Trimming took 3 bases from V and 5 from J, leaving 18 bases between them. CDR3 length equals 15 residues. Per the germline V gene, CDR1 is SGDLS and CDR2 is YYNGEE. CDR3 sequence reads: CASSGERVPIHEQYF. Here the CDR3 DNA reads TGTGCCAGCAGCGGAGAGCGAGTCCCTATCCACGAGCAGTACTTC.

This clone was recorded a few times. The chain links TRBV2 to TRBJ2-3; TRBD2 is a possible D gene (5 bases). Trimming removed 5 bases from V and 2 bases from J, with 11 bases in between. Per germline, CDR1 SNHLY and CDR2 FYNNEI. The CDR3 sequence is 14 residues long. The CDR3 DNA is TGTGCCAGCAGTCTTCGGGATCCCACAGATACGCAGTATTTT. Its protein product is CASSLRDPTDTQYF.

The V call is TRBV2, the J call TRBJ2-7, with D hard to call. Germline CDR1 SNHLY, CDR2 FYNNEI. This CDR3 region has 11 residues. V was shortened by 4 bases and J by 5 bases, with 6 bases between the two germline ends. The CDR3 sequence is CASSVLDEQYF. Written as DNA, the CDR3 is TGTGCCAGCAGTGTTCTTGACGAGCAGTACTTC.

The chain is built from TRBV15 and TRBJ2-6; 7 bases are a match to TRBD1. The CDR3 extends over 16 amino acids. In germline, CDR1 is LNHNV, CDR2 YYDKDF (reference sequence). V dropped 5 bases and J dropped 4; count of bases not matched to a gene: 8. This chain's CDR3 is CATSGTTGAGANVLTF. The DNA of the CDR3 is TGTGCCACCAGCGGAACAACAGGGGCCGGGGCCAACGTCCTGACTTTC.

Only a few counts were recorded for this clone. V usage is TRBV18 and J usage is TRBJ1-5; D perhaps matches TRBD1 (6 bases). V was pared by 3 bases and J by 7 bases, with 13 bases between. The CDR3 has 14 residues. The germline CDR1 and CDR2 sequences are KGHSH and LQKENI. The CDR3 sequence: CASSPDRQIQPQHF. The CDR3 nucleotides read TGTGCCAGCTCACCGGACAGACAAATACAGCCCCAGCATTTT.

The J gene is TRBJ2-1, the V gene TRBV5-4; D not resolved. The CDR3 runs to 13 residues. V was cut by 0 bases and J by 10 bases, with 11 bases left in between. Germline V lookup: CDR1 SGHNT, CDR2 YYREEE (reference sequence). The CDR3 sequence is CASSLAAGEEQFF. CDR3 coding DNA: TGTGCCAGCAGCTTGGCGGCAGGCGAGGAGCAGTTCTTC.

The chain joins TRBV30 to TRBJ2-2; 7 bases are a match to TRBD2. The V and J ends lost 5 bases and 6 bases, in that order; junction bases with no gene match: 12. This CDR3 comprises 15 residues. The germline gives CDR1 GTSNPN, CDR2 SVGIG (reference sequence). The CDR3 region is CAWSTGTNEPGELFF. The CDR3, as DNA: TGTGCCTGGTCCACCGGGACTAACGAACCCGGGGAGCTGTTTTTT.

This clone came up a few times. The CDR3 sequence is CASSFLSTYEQYF. CDR3 nucleotides: TGTGCCAGCAGTTTCTTATCCACCTACGAGCAGTACTTC. The genes are TRBV28 and TRBJ2-5; D gene ambiguous. TRBJ2-7 explains the end of the DNA better; the J call may be wrong. The CDR3 covers 13 residues. Germline CDR1 and CDR2: MDHEN and SYDVKM.

V is TRBV18 and J is TRBJ1-5; no clear D gene. This CDR3 is built from 17 residues. Trimming pared 3 bases from V and 2 bases from J, leaving 17 bases between. The V gene's germline CDR1 is KGHSH and CDR2 LQKENI. CDR3 DNA: TGTGCCAGCTCACCCTTCCGACTCCCGAGGGGCAATCAGCCCCAGCATTTT. Residues: CASSPFRLPRGNQPQHF.

The V and J genes are TRBV18 and TRBJ2-7, with D unclear. The CDR3 spans 14 residues. Germline values: CDR1 KGHSH, CDR2 LQKENI. The ends were cut back, 2 bases at V and 0 bases at J, with 8 bases in the middle. DNA for the CDR3: TGTGCCAGCTCACCAGGCTCCTCCTCCTACGAGCAGTACTTC. Translation gives CASSPGSSSYEQYF. Filled out from reference TRBV18 and TRBJ2-7, the complete variable domain reads NAGVMQNPRHLVRRRGQEARLRCSPMKGHSHVYWYRQLPEEGLKFMVYLQKENIIDESGMPKERFSAEFPKEGPSILRIQQVVRGDSAAYFCASSPGSSSYEQYFGPGTRLTVT.

The chain has TRBV13 and TRBJ1-1; D perhaps matches TRBD1 (5 bases). Trimming left V 4 bases short and J 5 bases short, with 11 bases between. Germline V gene data show CDR1 as PRHDT and CDR2 as FYEKMQ (reference sequence). The length of the CDR3 is 13 residues. The CDR3 coding sequence is TGTGCCAGCAGCTCTATGGGGGGAACTGAAGCTTTCTTT. It encodes CASSSMGGTEAFF.

The chain has TRBV30 and TRBJ2-5; 8 positions agree with TRBD2. Germline-derived CDR1 and CDR2 are GTSNPN and SVGIG (reference sequence). The CDR3 totals 13 residues. V gave up 8 bases and J gave up 2 bases; unmatched junction bases: 7. The CDR3, as DNA: TGTGCCGCCGAAAAGCGGGAGCAAGAGACCCAGTACTTC. Its translation is CAAEKREQETQYF. Variable domain in full (rest from reference TRBV30 and TRBJ2-5): SQTIHQWPATLVQPVGSPLSLECTVEGTSNPNLYWYRQAAGRGLQLLFYSVGIGQISSEVPQNLSASRPQDRQFILSSKKLLLSDSGFYLCAAEKREQETQYFGPGTRLLVL.

This clone was seen more than once but under ten times. The V and J genes are TRBV7-2 and TRBJ1-5, with a tentative D call TRBD1 (6 bases). This CDR3 region has 15 residues. Germline V lookup: CDR1 SGHTA, CDR2 FQGNSA. V shed 0 bases and J shed 4 bases, with 10 bases lying between them. The CDR3 DNA sequence: TGTGCCAGCAGCTTAGCGGGGGGGGCGAATCAGCCCCAGCATTTT. It encodes CASSLAGGANQPQHF.

This clone was recorded a few times. Other DNA variants within this sample encode the same CDR3. V and J are TRBV29-1 and TRBJ1-1, with 8 bases matching TRBD1. This CDR3 has 12 residues. CDR1 and CDR2 from the germline V gene are SQVTM and ANQGSEA. The ends lost 7 bases at V and 4 bases at J; junction bases unmatched: 5. The CDR3 sequence: CSERTGSTEAFF. DNA for the CDR3: TGCAGCGAGCGGACAGGGAGCACTGAAGCTTTCTTT.

This clone was counted a few times. At one end, the junction sequence differs from germline, possibly due to a read error. The chain employs TRBV2 and TRBJ2-7, with D possibly TRBD1 on 5 matching bases. In germline, CDR1 is SNHLY, CDR2 FYNNEI. There are 12 residues in the CDR3. As DNA, the CDR3 is TGTGCCAGCAGTGAATCATCAGGGATTCTTCGCTTC. It translates to CASSESSGILRF.

This sequence joins TRBV7-3 and TRBJ2-1; D is perhaps TRBD2 (5 bases). Germline assignment: CDR1 SGHTA and CDR2 FQGTGA. Trimming left V 5 bases short and J 10 bases short, with 12 bases between. The length of the CDR3 is 12 residues. In nucleotides, the CDR3 is TGTGCCAGCAGCCCTCCGAGAGGGGAGCAGTTCTTC. Translation: CASSPPRGEQFF.

This clone has more than one count but fewer than ten. The V gene is TRBV9, the J gene TRBJ1-1, with a weak D call TRBD1 (6 bases). V lost 3 bases and J lost 1, with 13 bases in between. This CDR3 is built from 15 residues. Germline V CDR1 and CDR2: SGDLS, YYNGEE. For the CDR3, the DNA is TGTGCCAGCAGCGCGAGTCAAGGGGGGAACACTGAAGCTTTCTTT. It codes for CASSASQGGNTEAFF.

The genes are TRBV25-1 and TRBJ1-6, with 7 bases matching TRBD1. Germline loops: CDR1 MGHDK, CDR2 SYGVNS. The CDR3 has 16 amino acids. V lost 4 bases to trimming and J lost 4 bases; unmatched junction nucleotides: 7. CDR3 sequence: CASSGRTGGYNSPLHF. In DNA, the CDR3 is TGTGCCAGCAGTGGTAGGACAGGAGGATATAATTCACCCCTCCACTTT.

A few counts support this clone. J is TRBJ1-2 and V is TRBV7-2; D unresolved. Germline V CDR1 and CDR2: SGHTA, FQGNSA. CDR3 length: 17 amino acids. V was pared by 4 bases and J by 4 bases, with 22 bases between. The CDR3 is CASSSHPPGEGGYGYTF. For the CDR3, the DNA is TGTGCCAGCAGCTCCCACCCTCCTGGGGAGGGTGGCTATGGCTACACCTTC.

This clone was seen a handful of times. The chain joins TRBV4-3 to TRBJ2-3; TRBD2 aligns across 9 bases. CDR3 size: 18 residues. The germline gives CDR1 LGHNA, CDR2 YSLEER. Trimming cost V 0 bases and J 6 bases; bases outside gene matches: 13. CDR3 sequence reads: CASSQDNRLAGLPDTQYF. In nucleotides, the CDR3 is TGCGCCAGCAGCCAAGATAACCGGCTAGCGGGGTTACCGGATACGCAGTATTTT.

The gene calls are TRBV9 and TRBJ1-1, with TRBD1 matching over 7 bases. The V gene end was trimmed by 4 bases and the J gene end by 2 bases; junction bases not matched to a gene: 8. This CDR3 spans 15 amino acids. From germline, CDR1 is SGDLS and CDR2 YYNGEE. CDR3 DNA: TGTGCCAGCAGCCCCTGGACAGGAATAAACACTGAAGCTTTCTTT. It translates to CASSPWTGINTEAFF.